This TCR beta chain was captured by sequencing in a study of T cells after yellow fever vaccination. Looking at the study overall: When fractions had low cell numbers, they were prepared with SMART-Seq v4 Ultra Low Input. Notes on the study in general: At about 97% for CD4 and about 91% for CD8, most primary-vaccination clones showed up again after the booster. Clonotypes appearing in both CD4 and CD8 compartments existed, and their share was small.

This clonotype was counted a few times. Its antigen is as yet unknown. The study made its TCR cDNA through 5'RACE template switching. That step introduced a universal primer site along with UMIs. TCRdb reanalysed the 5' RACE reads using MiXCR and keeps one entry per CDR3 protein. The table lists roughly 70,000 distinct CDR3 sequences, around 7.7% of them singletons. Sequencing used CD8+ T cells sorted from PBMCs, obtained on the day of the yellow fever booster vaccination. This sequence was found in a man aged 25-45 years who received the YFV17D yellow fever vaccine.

The CDR3 nucleotides are TGCGCCAGCAGCCAAGGGACGAACACTGAAGCTTTCTTT. This codes for CASSQGTNTEAFF. V is TRBV4-3 and J is TRBJ1-1; the D is unclear. The CDR3 runs to 13 residues. CDR1 LGHNA and CDR2 YSLEER come from the germline V gene. V lost 1 base and J 1 base, leaving 4 bases between the germline ends.